The source of this TCR beta chain is a study of blood T cell repertoires in COVID-19. On the study more broadly: Whether acute or convalescent, the COVID-19 samples came from the United States, Italy and Spain. PBMCs, B-cell-depleted T cells, or T cells were the source of the cDNA or gDNA that made up the material.

How the authors handled the data: Reference gene primer amplification gave nucleated cell count estimates. Generated by immunoSEQ multiplex PCR, the TCRdb table keeps only in-frame clones and is missing some. That table furnishes V, J and clone size, whereas the DNA furnished D and trimming. The table shows approximately 54,000 clones, with 90% occurring only once. The sequencing input was peripheral blood. This receptor was obtained from a man aged 50 to 60 with acute or convalescent COVID-19.

CDR3 DNA sequence: TGCGCCAGCAGCTCAGCGGGACGCCAAGAGACCCAGTACTTC. This codes for CASSSAGRQETQYF. The rearrangement links TRBV5-1 to TRBJ2-5; 7 bases agree with TRBD2. CDR3 length equals 14 residues. Germline V gives CDR1 SGHRS, CDR2 YFSETQ. Trimming took 3 bases from V and 1 from J; bases not matched to a gene: 3. The whole variable domain, filled in from reference TRBV5-1 and TRBJ2-5, reads KAGVTQTPRYLIKTRGQQVTLSCSPISGHRSVSWYQQTPGQGLQFLFEYFSETQRNKGNFPGRFSGRQFSNSRSEMNVSTLELGDSALYLCASSSAGRQETQYFGPGTRLLVL.